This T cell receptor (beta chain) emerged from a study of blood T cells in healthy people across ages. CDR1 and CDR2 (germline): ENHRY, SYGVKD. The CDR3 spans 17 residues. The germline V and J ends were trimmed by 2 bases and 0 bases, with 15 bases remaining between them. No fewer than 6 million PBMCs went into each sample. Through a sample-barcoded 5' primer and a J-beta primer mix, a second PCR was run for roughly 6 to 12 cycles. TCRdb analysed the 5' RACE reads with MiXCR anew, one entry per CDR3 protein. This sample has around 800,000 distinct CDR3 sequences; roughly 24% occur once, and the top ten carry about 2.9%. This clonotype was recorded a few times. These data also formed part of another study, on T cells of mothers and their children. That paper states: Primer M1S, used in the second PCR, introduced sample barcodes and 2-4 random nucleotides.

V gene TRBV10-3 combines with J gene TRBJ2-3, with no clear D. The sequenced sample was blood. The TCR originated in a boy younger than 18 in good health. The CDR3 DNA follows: TGTGCCATCAGTGAGACCGTACTTGTCACTAGCACAGATACGCAGTATTTT. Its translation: CAISETVLVTSTDTQYF.